This T cell receptor beta chain stems from a study of T-cell reconstitution after alpha-beta-depleted transplantation in children. V was clipped by 3 bases and J by 2 bases; unmatched bases: 10. CDR3 length: 17 amino acids. CDR1 and CDR2 (germline): SQVTM, ANQGSEA. Unique molecular identifiers were used to barcode this TCRbeta library. Via MiXCR, TCRdb re-called the PCR reads, giving one row per CDR3 protein. The sample consists of just under 550,000 distinct CDR3 sequences, around 16% of them appearing once. This TCR was recovered from a human donor who donated a stem cell graft to a child with acute lymphoblastic leukemia. The sample in question was PBMCs from the stem cell graft donor, obtained from the stem cell graft. The rearrangement links TRBV29-1 to TRBJ2-1; TRBD2 matches 10 bases. CDR3 sequence reads: CSVEGTTSGDTYNEQFF. In DNA, the CDR3 is TGCAGCGTTGAGGGTACTACTAGCGGGGATACCTACAATGAGCAGTTCTTC.